Presented here are 9 T cell receptor beta chains from one specimen sequenced in a study of TIL therapy for anti-PD-1-resistant metastatic lung cancer. The time point is: pre-treatment sample, taken before nivolumab and TIL therapy. Most excised metastases sampled were pleural nodules or supraclavicular lymph nodes. This was the immunoSEQ v3 assay. Using immunoSEQ multiplex PCR, the repertoire was profiled, and TCRdb retains in-frame clones only, with some absent. The sample has roughly 6,000 clones, around three fifths seen once; the top ten hold around 5.7%. The input for sequencing was tumor tissue, taken at baseline. These TCRs come from a person aged 25 to 85 with non-small cell lung cancer.

The rearrangement uses TRBV2 and TRBJ2-7; maybe TRBD1 (6 bases). The germline V gene has CDR1 SNHLY and CDR2 FYNNEI. V gave up 4 bases and J gave up 2 bases, with 15 bases separating them. CDR3 length equals 15 residues. CDR3 loop: CASSAGARETYEQYF. The CDR3 DNA reads TGTGCCAGCAGTGCAGGGGCGAGGGAGACCTACGAGCAGTACTTC.

The chain has TRBV13 and TRBJ2-5; D not certain. Germline V gives CDR1 PRHDT, CDR2 FYEKMQ (reference sequence). The CDR3 is 11 residues long. V was cut by 1 base and J by 3 bases, with 0 bases left in between. The CDR3: CASSLEETQYF. CDR3 sequence (DNA): TGTGCCAGCAGCTTAGAAGAGACCCAGTACTTC.

This chain links TRBV4-2 with TRBJ1-5; D gene uncertain. The V end lost 4 bases, the J end lost 4 bases, and 11 bases lay between the germline ends. The V gene's germline CDR1 is LGHNA and CDR2 YNFKEQ. The CDR3 spans 14 residues. CDR3 amino acids: CASSLGLLNQPQHF. In nucleotides, the CDR3 is TGTGCCAGCAGCCTGGGTCTTTTAAATCAGCCCCAGCATTTT.

V is TRBV25-1 and J is TRBJ2-1; 7 positions match TRBD2. The CDR3 extends over 18 amino acids. Germline CDR1 MGHDK, CDR2 SYGVNS. V shed 3 bases and J 9 bases; nucleotides not matched to a gene: 20. For the CDR3, the DNA is TGTGCCAGCAGTGAGAGGGGTGGTGGCAGCGGGATATTAGGTGAGCAGTTCTTC. This gives the protein CASSERGGGSGILGEQFF. Filled out from reference TRBV25-1 and TRBJ2-1, the complete variable domain reads EADIYQTPRYLVIGTGKKITLECSQTMGHDKMYWYQQDPGMELHLIHYSYGVNSTEKGDLSSESTVSRIRTEHFPLTLESARPSHTSQYLCASSERGGGSGILGEQFFGPGTRLTVL.

V usage is TRBV21-1 and J usage is TRBJ1-1; TRBD1 reflects the table's D call only, with no check against the DNA. TRBV21-1 is tagged as a pseudogene. The CDR3 is 12 amino acids. CDR3 sequence: CASETGVTEAFF. CDR3 sequence (DNA): TGTGCCAGCGAAACAGGGGTCACTGAAGCTTTCTTT.

V and J are TRBV5-1 and TRBJ2-5, with D possibly matching TRBD2 (6 bases). CDR1 and CDR2 from the germline V gene are SGHRS and YFSETQ. The CDR3 runs 16 residues. The V and J ends lost 1 base and 4 bases respectively, with 17 bases between them. Here the CDR3 DNA reads TGCGCCAGCAGCTTGCGTGGCAGGGAGGTGGGAGAGACCCAGTACTTC. As protein: CASSLRGREVGETQYF.

The rearrangement links TRBV3-1 (or the pseudogene TRBV3-2) to TRBJ2-1; possibly TRBD1 or TRBD2 for D (6 bases each). The CDR3 length is 16 residues. Trimming shortened V by 0 bases and J by 3 bases, and 12 bases separated the two germline ends. Germline-derived CDR1 and CDR2 are LGHDT and YNNKEL (reference sequence). DNA for the CDR3: TGTGCCAGCAGCCAAGATTTCGGGGGCTTCTACAATGAGCAGTTCTTC. This translates into CASSQDFGGFYNEQFF.

This clone came up a few times. V usage is TRBV30 and J usage is TRBJ2-3; a possible D gene is TRBD2 (6 bases). Germline V CDR1 and CDR2: GTSNPN, SVGIG (reference sequence). Trimming took 0 bases from V and 9 from J, leaving 19 bases between them. This CDR3 spans 15 amino acids. The CDR3 coding sequence is TGTGCCTGGAGTGTAATCATCGGAGGGGCAGGCACGCAGTATTTT. It codes for CAWSVIIGGAGTQYF.

V and J are TRBV7-6 and TRBJ2-1; 8 bases line up with TRBD1. The ends lost 3 bases at V and 4 bases at J; junction bases unmatched: 17. This CDR3 spans 19 amino acids. Germline V gene lookup returns CDR1 SGHVS and CDR2 FNYEAQ. The CDR3 here is CASSFVTGDLTSLYNEQFF. CDR3 DNA: TGTGCCAGCAGCTTCGTGACAGGGGACCTTACCAGCCTTTACAATGAGCAGTTCTTC.